Shown below are 4 T cell receptor beta chains from a single sample sequenced in a study of blood T cell repertoires in COVID-19. Sequenced by immunoSEQ multiplex PCR; TCRdb stores in-frame clones only, minus some. This table holds a few hundred thousand clones, 80% to 90% found once. Sequencing was done on a sample of peripheral blood. Receptors originate from a man under 40 who had recovered from COVID-19.

In DNA form, the CDR3 reads TGCGCCAGCAGCCAAGGGAGGACGCATGGAAACACCATATATTTT. It specifies CASSQGRTHGNTIYF. V usage is TRBV4-1 and J usage is TRBJ1-3, with no clear D. Germline V gene data show CDR1 as MGHRA and CDR2 as YSYEKL. The CDR3 length is 15 residues. Trimming took off 1 base at V and 3 bases at J, with 10 bases between the two ends.

For the CDR3, the DNA is TGTGCCACCAGTGACTTTGGACAGGGGAATCAGCCCCAGCATTTT. As protein: CATSDFGQGNQPQHF. This chain joins TRBV24-1 and TRBJ1-5; TRBD1 agrees at 9 bases. CDR1 KGHDR and CDR2 SFDVKD come from the germline V gene. Trimming removed 4 bases from V and 4 bases from J; junction bases left unmatched: 4. This CDR3 region has 15 residues.

The chain is built from TRBV21-1 and TRBJ1-1. TRBV21-1 corresponds to a pseudogene. This CDR3 region has 15 residues. This CDR3 reads CASSKGEGSCTEAFF. As DNA, the CDR3 is TGTGCCAGCAGCAAAGGGGAGGGAAGTTGCACTGAAGCTTTCTTT.

The J gene is TRBJ2-3, the V gene TRBV3-1 (or the pseudogene TRBV3-2); tentatively, D is TRBD2 (6 bases). There are 13 residues in the CDR3. Trimming left V 6 bases short and J 2 bases short, with 9 bases between. Germline V gene lookup returns CDR1 LGHDT and CDR2 YNNKEL (reference sequence). The CDR3 protein is CASRGGATDTQYF. The CDR3, as DNA: TGTGCCAGCAGGGGCGGGGCCACAGATACGCAGTATTTT.